This T cell receptor beta chain was captured by sequencing in a study of monozygotic twins with cystic fibrosis. Study-wide background: Libraries were built from around 3 micrograms of fragmented DNA using 15 PCR cycles. Findings and caveats of the study: Median Simpson clonality of 0.0095 suggested naive T cells predominated. Monozygotic CF twins shared more identical nucleotide clonotypes than unrelated patients. In 13 of 16 pairs, V gene usage was closest to the co-twin's.

Profiling relied on immunoSEQ multiplex PCR, and the TCRdb table lists in-frame clones only, not all of them. The sample shows about 22,000 clones, 80% to 90% of them seen only once. On this clone itself: What it recognizes is unknown.

J was trimmed by 5 bases and V by 5 bases; bases with no gene match: 8. This CDR3 has 15 residues. The germline CDR1 and CDR2 sequences are SGHDN and FVKESK. The TCR sequence derives from a woman aged 25 to 45 with cystic fibrosis. The V call is TRBV14, the J call TRBJ1-4; 7 positions agree with TRBD1. The sample was blood. The CDR3 sequence: CASSGLDRMNEKLFF. CDR3 nucleotide sequence: TGTGCCAGCAGCGGATTGGACAGGATGAATGAAAAACTGTTTTTT.